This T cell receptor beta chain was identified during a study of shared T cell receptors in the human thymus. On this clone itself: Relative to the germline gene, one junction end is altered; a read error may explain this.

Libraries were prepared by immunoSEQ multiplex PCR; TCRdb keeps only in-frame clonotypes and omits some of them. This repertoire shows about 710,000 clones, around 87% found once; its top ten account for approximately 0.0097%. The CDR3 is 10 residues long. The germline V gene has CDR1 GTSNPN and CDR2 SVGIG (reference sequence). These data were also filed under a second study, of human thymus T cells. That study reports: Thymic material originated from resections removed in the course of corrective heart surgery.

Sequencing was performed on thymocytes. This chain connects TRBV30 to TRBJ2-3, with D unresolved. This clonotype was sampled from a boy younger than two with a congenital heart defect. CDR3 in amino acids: CAWNNPPSGF. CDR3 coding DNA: TGTGCCTGGAACAACCCTCCTAGTGGCTTC.